The next 6 T cell receptor beta chains were all read from a single sample in a study of somatic mutations in cytotoxic T cells in rheumatoid arthritis. Sequenced by immunoSEQ multiplex PCR; TCRdb stores in-frame clones only, minus some. The sample holds fewer than 30,000 clones, roughly 80% seen once. Sequencing was carried out using CD8+ T cells sorted from blood. These receptors all stem from a woman aged 18-30 years in good health.

The genes are TRBV10-3 and TRBJ2-5, with TRBD2 matching over 13 bases. CDR3 length: 15 amino acids. CDR1 and CDR2 from the germline V gene are ENHRY and SYGVKD. After removal of 6 bases from V and 4 bases from J, the junction contained 5 bases not matched to a gene. The CDR3 bases are TGTGCCATCAGCCAGGGACTAGCGGGGTCAGAGACCCAGTACTTC. Protein: CAISQGLAGSETQYF.

This sequence joins TRBV19 and TRBJ2-7; 8 nucleotides line up with TRBD1. Per the germline V gene, CDR1 is LNHDA and CDR2 is SQIVND (reference sequence). The CDR3 extends over 15 amino acids. V lost 3 bases and J lost 0; bases outside the gene matches: 4. CDR3 sequence: CASSMDRDSSYEQYF. CDR3 in DNA: TGTGCCAGTAGTATGGACAGGGACAGCTCCTACGAGCAGTACTTC. Looking up the rest from reference TRBV19 and TRBJ2-7 gives the full variable domain: DGGITQSPKYLFRKEGQNVTLSCEQNLNHDAMYWYRQDPGQGLRLIYYSQIVNDFQKGDIAEGYSVSREKKESFPLTVTSAQKNPTAFYLCASSMDRDSSYEQYFGPGTRLTVT.

This chain links TRBV9 with TRBJ1-2, with D hard to call. This CDR3 has 15 amino acids. The germline V gene has CDR1 SGDLS and CDR2 YYNGEE. Deletions cut 1 base from V and 4 bases from J, with 14 bases between. This CDR3 reads CASSVRAQDLYGYTF. The CDR3 DNA reads TGTGCCAGCAGCGTAAGGGCCCAGGACCTCTATGGCTACACCTTC.

The chain links TRBV29-1 to TRBJ2-1; 10 bases map to TRBD2. The germline gives CDR1 SQVTM, CDR2 ANQGSEA. Trimming cost V 7 bases and J 5 bases; bases outside gene matches: 11. This CDR3 comprises 15 residues. The CDR3 DNA follows: TGCAGCGCCGAGGTTTGGACTAGCGGAGACAATGAGCAGTTCTTC. Protein: CSAEVWTSGDNEQFF.

The J gene is TRBJ1-2, the V gene TRBV7-2; D might be TRBD1 (5 bases). The CDR3 length is 16 residues. The V and J ends lost 7 bases and 8 bases respectively, with 26 bases between them. In germline, CDR1 is SGHTA, CDR2 FQGNSA. CDR3 nucleotide sequence: TGTGCCAGCACCCCGGATTTGGGACTCACCCTTGAAGGCTACACCTTC. Its translation is CASTPDLGLTLEGYTF.

The chain employs TRBV11-2 and TRBJ2-7, with 7 nucleotides matching TRBD1. This CDR3 is built from 15 residues. The germline CDR1 and CDR2 sequences are SGHAT and FQNNGV. V gave up 1 base and J gave up 2 bases; unmatched junction bases: 5. The CDR3: CASSLGPGGTYEQYF. CDR3 DNA sequence: TGTGCCAGCAGCTTAGGACCAGGGGGTACCTACGAGCAGTACTTC.